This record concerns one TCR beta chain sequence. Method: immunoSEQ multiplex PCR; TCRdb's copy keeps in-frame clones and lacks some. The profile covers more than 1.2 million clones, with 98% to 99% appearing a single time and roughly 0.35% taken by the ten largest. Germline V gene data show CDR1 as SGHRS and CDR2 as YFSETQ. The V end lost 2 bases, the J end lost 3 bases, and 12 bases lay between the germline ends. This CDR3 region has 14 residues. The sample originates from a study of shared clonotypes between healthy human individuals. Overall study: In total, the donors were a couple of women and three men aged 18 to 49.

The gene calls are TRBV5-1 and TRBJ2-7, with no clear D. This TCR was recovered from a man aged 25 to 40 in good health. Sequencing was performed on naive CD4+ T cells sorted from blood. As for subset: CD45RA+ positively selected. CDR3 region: CASSLQSTVYEQYF. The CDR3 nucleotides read TGCGCCAGCAGCTTACAGTCCACTGTCTACGAGCAGTACTTC. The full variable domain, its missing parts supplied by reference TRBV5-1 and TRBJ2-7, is KAGVTQTPRYLIKTRGQQVTLSCSPISGHRSVSWYQQTPGQGLQFLFEYFSETQRNKGNFPGRFSGRQFSNSRSEMNVSTLELGDSALYLCASSLQSTVYEQYFGPGTRLTVT.